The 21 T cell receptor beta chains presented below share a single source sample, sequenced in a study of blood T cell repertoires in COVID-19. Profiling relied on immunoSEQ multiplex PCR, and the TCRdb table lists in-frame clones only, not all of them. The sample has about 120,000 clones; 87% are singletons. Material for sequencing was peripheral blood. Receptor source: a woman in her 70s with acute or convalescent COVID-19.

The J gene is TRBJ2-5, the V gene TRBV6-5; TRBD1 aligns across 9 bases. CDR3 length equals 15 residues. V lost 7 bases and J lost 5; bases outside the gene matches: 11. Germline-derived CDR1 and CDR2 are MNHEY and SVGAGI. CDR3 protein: CASNLGQGPQETQYF. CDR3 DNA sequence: TGTGCCAGCAATCTCGGACAGGGGCCCCAGGAGACCCAGTACTTC.

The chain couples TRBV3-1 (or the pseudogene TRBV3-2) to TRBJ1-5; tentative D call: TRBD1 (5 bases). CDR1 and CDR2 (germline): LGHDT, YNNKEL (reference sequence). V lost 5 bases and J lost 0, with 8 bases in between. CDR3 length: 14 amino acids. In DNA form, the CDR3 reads TGTGCCAGCAGCTTAAGGGGTAGCAATCAGCCCCAGCATTTT. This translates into CASSLRGSNQPQHF.

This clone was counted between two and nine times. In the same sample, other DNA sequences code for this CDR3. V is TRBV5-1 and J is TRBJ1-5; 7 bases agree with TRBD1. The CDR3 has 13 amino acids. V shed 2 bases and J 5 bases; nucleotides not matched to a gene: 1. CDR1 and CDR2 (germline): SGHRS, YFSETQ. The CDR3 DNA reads TGCGCCAGCAGCTTAGACAGGGATCAGCCCCAGCATTTT. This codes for CASSLDRDQPQHF.

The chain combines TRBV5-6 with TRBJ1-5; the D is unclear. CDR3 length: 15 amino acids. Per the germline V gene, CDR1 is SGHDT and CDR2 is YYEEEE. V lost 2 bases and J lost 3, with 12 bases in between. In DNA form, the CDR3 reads TGTGCCAGCAGCTTACGATCGGTGATCAATCAGCCCCAGCATTTT. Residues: CASSLRSVINQPQHF.

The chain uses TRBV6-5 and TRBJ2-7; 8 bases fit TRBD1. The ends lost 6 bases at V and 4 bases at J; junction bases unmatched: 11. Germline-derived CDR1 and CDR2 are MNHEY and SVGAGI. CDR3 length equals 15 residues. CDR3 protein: CASSLSGQGIYEQYF. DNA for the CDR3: TGTGCCAGCAGCTTATCAGGACAGGGAATTTACGAGCAGTACTTC.

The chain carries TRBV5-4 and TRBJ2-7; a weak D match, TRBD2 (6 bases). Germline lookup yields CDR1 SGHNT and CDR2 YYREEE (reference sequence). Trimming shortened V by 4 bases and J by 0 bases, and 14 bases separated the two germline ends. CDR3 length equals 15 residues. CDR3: CASSPGTLSSYEQYF. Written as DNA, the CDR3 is TGTGCCAGCAGCCCCGGGACTCTAAGCTCCTACGAGCAGTACTTC.

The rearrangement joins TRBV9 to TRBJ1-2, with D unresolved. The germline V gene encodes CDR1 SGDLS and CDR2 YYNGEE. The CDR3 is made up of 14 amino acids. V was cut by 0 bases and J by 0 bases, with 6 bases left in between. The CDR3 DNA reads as TGTGCCAGCAGCGTAGGTCCCACTAACTATGGCTACACCTTC. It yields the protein CASSVGPTNYGYTF.

The CDR3 region is CATLRDREAGNTIYF. For the CDR3, the DNA is TGTGCCACCCTACGGGACAGGGAAGCTGGAAACACCATATATTTT. V is TRBV10-3 and J is TRBJ1-3; 9 bases agree with TRBD1. Per germline, CDR1 ENHRY and CDR2 SYGVKD. Trimming at V came to 10 bases and at J to 2 bases, leaving 9 bases not matched to a gene. This CDR3 is built from 15 residues.

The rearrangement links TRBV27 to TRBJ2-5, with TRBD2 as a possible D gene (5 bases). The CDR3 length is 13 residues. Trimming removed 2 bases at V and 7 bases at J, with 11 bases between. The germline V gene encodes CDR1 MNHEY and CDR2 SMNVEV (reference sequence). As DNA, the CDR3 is TGTGCCAGCAGTTTAGGAGCGGTCGGGACCCAGTACTTC. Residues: CASSLGAVGTQYF.

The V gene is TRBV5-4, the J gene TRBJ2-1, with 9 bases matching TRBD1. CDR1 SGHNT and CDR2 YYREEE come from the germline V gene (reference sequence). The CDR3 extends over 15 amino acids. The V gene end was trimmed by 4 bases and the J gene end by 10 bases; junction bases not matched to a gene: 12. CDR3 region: CASSIAGTGLREQFF. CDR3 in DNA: TGTGCCAGCAGCATCGCCGGGACAGGGCTTAGAGAGCAGTTCTTC.

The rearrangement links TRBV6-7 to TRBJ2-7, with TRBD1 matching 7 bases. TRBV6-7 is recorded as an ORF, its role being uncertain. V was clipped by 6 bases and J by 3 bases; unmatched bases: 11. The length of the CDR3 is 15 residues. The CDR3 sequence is CASRCIPGQLYEQYF. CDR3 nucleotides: TGTGCCAGCAGATGCATCCCGGGACAGCTCTACGAGCAGTACTTC.

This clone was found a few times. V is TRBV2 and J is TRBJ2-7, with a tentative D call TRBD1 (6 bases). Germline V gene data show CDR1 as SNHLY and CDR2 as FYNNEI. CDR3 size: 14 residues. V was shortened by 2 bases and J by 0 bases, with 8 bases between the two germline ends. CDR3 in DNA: TGTGCCAGCAGTGAAAACAGGGACTCCTACGAGCAGTACTTC. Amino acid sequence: CASSENRDSYEQYF.

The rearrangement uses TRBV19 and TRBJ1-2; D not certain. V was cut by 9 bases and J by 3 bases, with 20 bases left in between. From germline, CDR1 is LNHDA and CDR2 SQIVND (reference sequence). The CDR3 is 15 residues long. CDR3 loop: CASGYSEVWDYGYTF. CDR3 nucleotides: TGTGCCAGCGGGTATTCAGAGGTCTGGGACTATGGCTACACCTTC.

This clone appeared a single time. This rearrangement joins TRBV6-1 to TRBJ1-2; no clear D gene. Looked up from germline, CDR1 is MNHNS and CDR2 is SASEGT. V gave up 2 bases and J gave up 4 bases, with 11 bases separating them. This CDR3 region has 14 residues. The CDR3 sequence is CASSEFGGGYGYTF. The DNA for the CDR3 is TGTGCCAGCAGTGAATTCGGTGGCGGCTATGGCTACACCTTC.

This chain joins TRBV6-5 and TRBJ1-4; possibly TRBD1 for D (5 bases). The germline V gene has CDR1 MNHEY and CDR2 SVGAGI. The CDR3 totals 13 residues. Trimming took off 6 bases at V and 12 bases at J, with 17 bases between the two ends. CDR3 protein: CASSPPVGGELFF. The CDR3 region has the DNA TGTGCCAGCAGCCCCCCCGTTGGGGGGGAACTGTTTTTT.

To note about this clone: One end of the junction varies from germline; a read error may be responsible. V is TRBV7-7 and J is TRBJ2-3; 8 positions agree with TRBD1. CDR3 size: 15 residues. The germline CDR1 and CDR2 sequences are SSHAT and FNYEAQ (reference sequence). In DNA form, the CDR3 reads TGTGCTAGCAGCCCTGGACAGGGAGTTTCAGATACGCAGTATTTT. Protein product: CASSPGQGVSDTQYF.

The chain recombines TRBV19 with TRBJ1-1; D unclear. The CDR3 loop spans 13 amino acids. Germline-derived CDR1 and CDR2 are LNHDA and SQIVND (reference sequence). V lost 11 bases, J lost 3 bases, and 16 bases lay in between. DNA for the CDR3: TGTGCCCTAAGGAACGGGCGGGACACTGAAGCTTTCTTT. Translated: CALRNGRDTEAFF.

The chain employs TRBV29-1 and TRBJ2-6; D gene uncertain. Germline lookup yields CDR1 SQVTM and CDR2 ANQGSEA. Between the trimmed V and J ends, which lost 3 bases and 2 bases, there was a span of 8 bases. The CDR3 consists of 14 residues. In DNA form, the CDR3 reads TGCAGCGTTGATGGGCAGGCTGGGGCCAACGTCCTGACTTTC. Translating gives CSVDGQAGANVLTF.

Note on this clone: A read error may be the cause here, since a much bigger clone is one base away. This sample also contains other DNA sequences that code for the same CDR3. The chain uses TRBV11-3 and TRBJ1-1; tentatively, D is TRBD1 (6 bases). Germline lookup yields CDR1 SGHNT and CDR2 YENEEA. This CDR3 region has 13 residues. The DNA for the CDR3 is TGCGCCAGCAGCCGGGGGGGGGCCACTGAAGCTTTCTTT. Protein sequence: CASSRGGATEAFF.

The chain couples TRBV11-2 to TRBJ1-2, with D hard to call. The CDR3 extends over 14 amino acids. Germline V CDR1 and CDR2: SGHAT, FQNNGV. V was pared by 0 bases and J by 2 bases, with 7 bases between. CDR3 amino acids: CASSLEHYNYGYTF. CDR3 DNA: TGTGCCAGCAGCTTAGAACACTACAACTATGGCTACACCTTC.

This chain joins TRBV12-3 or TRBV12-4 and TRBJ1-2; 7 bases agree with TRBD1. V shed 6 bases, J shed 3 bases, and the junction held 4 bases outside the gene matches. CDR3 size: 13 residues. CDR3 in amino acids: CASRQGSDYGYTF. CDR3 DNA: TGTGCCAGCAGACAGGGGAGCGACTATGGCTACACCTTC.